This T cell receptor beta chain was sequenced in a study of blood T cells in healthy people across ages. Trimming removed 5 bases from V and 2 bases from J, with 19 bases in between. The germline CDR1 and CDR2 sequences are ENHRY and SYGVKD. This CDR3 spans 16 amino acids. Regarding this clonotype: Its target is unknown.

Study-wide findings and caveats: Any conclusive comparison of naive versus antigen-experienced cells was prevented by using unsorted PBMCs. Measured against age, TCR beta diversity per million T cells decreased in a roughly linear manner.

The use of a sample-barcoded 5' primer and a J-beta primer mix characterized a second PCR of roughly 6 to 11 cycles. Each TCR beta cDNA got a 12-nucleotide random molecular identifier. TCRdb itself ran the 5' RACE reads through MiXCR, one entry per CDR3 protein. The profile shows 700,000 to 850,000 distinct CDR3 sequences, roughly 53% of them singletons. Sequencing was performed on blood. The chain has TRBV10-3 and TRBJ2-7, with D perhaps given as TRBD1 or TRBD2 (7 bases each). This clonotype was sampled from a man older than 75 in good health. The CDR3 is CAISWGGTASTYEQYF. CDR3 in DNA: TGTGCCATCAGTTGGGGGGGGACAGCTTCAACCTACGAGCAGTACTTC.